The 30 T cell receptor beta chains reported below all come from one sample, sequenced in a study of CD8 T cells in Susac syndrome (dated by TCRdb to between 2018 and 2021). The method behind the library was the immunoSEQ multiplex PCR assay. RNA was extracted with the RNeasy kit and 0.5 to 1 ug was reverse transcribed using random hexamers. TCRdb reprocessing: public reads trimmed at Q25 with fastp, clones called with MiXCR, in-frame beta chains kept. Each CDR3 protein gets just one entry, which takes the most common genes and DNA from the rows behind it. The sample includes some 80,000 distinct CDR3 sequences, with approximately 94% observed a single time. Together, the top ten hold about 0.28% of the sample. Sequencing was done on a sample of CD8+ T cells from PBMCs. All receptors derive from a human donor in good health.

The gene calls are TRBV29-1 and TRBJ1-1; D unresolved. The CDR3 runs 10 residues. The V gene lost 1 base and the J gene lost 7 bases, with 4 bases spanning the gap. Germline CDR1 and CDR2: SQVTM and ANQGSEA. This chain's CDR3 is CSVEGVEAFF. The CDR3 nucleotides read TGCAGCGTTGAAGGGGTTGAAGCTTTCTTT.

J is TRBJ2-7 and V is TRBV27; the D gene could be TRBD1 or TRBD2 (6 bases each). In germline, CDR1 is MNHEY, CDR2 SMNVEV (reference sequence). V was clipped by 10 bases and J by 0 bases, with 16 bases between them. The CDR3 length is 14 residues. The CDR3 sequence is CAIRRGDSSYEQYF. In DNA, the CDR3 is TGTGCCATTAGAAGGGGGGATAGCTCCTACGAGCAGTACTTC.

The chain has TRBV15 and TRBJ2-7, with no clear D. V was pared by 0 bases and J by 3 bases, with 15 bases between. The CDR3 covers 16 residues. Germline V gene lookup returns CDR1 LNHNV and CDR2 YYDKDF (reference sequence). The CDR3 reads CATSRDQQVRIYEQYF. The CDR3, as DNA: TGTGCCACCAGCAGAGATCAGCAGGTTCGGATCTACGAGCAGTACTTC. The variable domain in full, completed from reference TRBV15 and TRBJ2-7, reads DAMVIQNPRYQVTQFGKPVTLSCSQTLNHNVMYWYQQKSSQAPKLLFHYYDKDFNNEADTPDNFQSRRPNTSFCFLDIRSPGLGDTAMYLCATSRDQQVRIYEQYFGPGTRLTVT.

The chain combines TRBV3-1 with TRBJ2-2, with D uncertain. V lost 4 bases and J lost 5, with 5 bases in between. CDR3 length: 12 amino acids. CDR1 is LGHDT, CDR2 YNNKEL, per germline (reference sequence). The CDR3: CASSLVTGELFF. The CDR3, as DNA: TGTGCCAGCAGCCTGGTTACCGGGGAGCTGTTTTTT.

This clonotype was detected once. The genes are TRBV5-1 and TRBJ2-5; possibly TRBD1 for D (6 bases). Germline V CDR1 and CDR2: SGHRS, YFSETQ. Between the trimmed V and J ends, which lost 4 bases and 0 bases, there was a span of 10 bases. The length of the CDR3 is 14 residues. CDR3 in amino acids: CASSLDRYQETQYF. CDR3 in DNA: TGCGCCAGCAGCCTCGACAGGTACCAAGAGACCCAGTACTTC.

This rearrangement joins TRBV24-1 to TRBJ2-2, with TRBD2 as a possible D gene (6 bases). V was cut by 4 bases and J by 3 bases, with 8 bases left in between. The CDR3 is 14 residues long. Germline CDR1 is KGHDR and CDR2 is SFDVKD. The CDR3 sequence: CATSEREDTGELFF. The CDR3 DNA is TGTGCCACCAGTGAGAGGGAGGACACCGGGGAGCTGTTTTTT.

The rearrangement joins TRBV5-1 to TRBJ2-3; a possible D gene is TRBD1 (5 bases). In germline, CDR1 is SGHRS, CDR2 YFSETQ. The V end was cut by 2 bases, the J end by 2 bases, with 12 bases between. The CDR3 totals 15 residues. The DNA for the CDR3 is TGCGCCAGCAGCTTATCCGGACACGTCACAGATACGCAGTATTTT. Translated, it gives CASSLSGHVTDTQYF. Drawing the rest from reference TRBV5-1 and TRBJ2-3, the complete variable domain is KAGVTQTPRYLIKTRGQQVTLSCSPISGHRSVSWYQQTPGQGLQFLFEYFSETQRNKGNFPGRFSGRQFSNSRSEMNVSTLELGDSALYLCASSLSGHVTDTQYFGPGTRLTVL.

The chain uses TRBV15 and TRBJ2-1; D gene ambiguous. The CDR3 sequence is 13 residues long. CDR1 is LNHNV and CDR2 is YYDKDF in the germline V gene (reference sequence). Trimming stripped 1 base from V and 7 bases from J, with 8 bases between. The CDR3 region is CATSRGVRNEQFF. The DNA for the CDR3 is TGTGCCACCAGCAGAGGTGTGAGGAATGAGCAGTTCTTC.

The gene calls are TRBV28 and TRBJ1-1; perhaps TRBD1 as D (5 bases). Germline V gives CDR1 MDHEN, CDR2 SYDVKM. V lost 6 bases, J lost 8 bases, and 16 bases lay in between. The CDR3 extends over 13 amino acids. The CDR3 spells CASRTQTDREAFF. The CDR3 DNA is TGTGCCAGCAGGACCCAAACCGACAGAGAAGCTTTCTTT.

This sequence joins TRBV9 and TRBJ1-2; TRBD1 is a possible D gene (6 bases). The CDR3 has 16 residues. The germline CDR1 and CDR2 sequences are SGDLS and YYNGEE. Trimming pared 0 bases from V and 8 bases from J, leaving 20 bases between. The CDR3 is CASSVGGAGAPDGYTF. The CDR3 DNA follows: TGTGCCAGCAGCGTAGGGGGCGCGGGGGCGCCTGACGGCTACACCTTC.

This clonotype was counted once. DNA for the CDR3: TGTGCCAGCAGTTATACAGGGTTCCCGAACTACGAGCAGTACTTC. Translating gives CASSYTGFPNYEQYF. The chain links TRBV27 to TRBJ2-7, with D perhaps matching TRBD1 (6 bases). Deletions cut 4 bases from V and 3 bases from J, with 16 bases between. Per the germline V gene, CDR1 is MNHEY and CDR2 is SMNVEV (reference sequence). The CDR3 totals 15 residues.

This chain connects TRBV20-1 to TRBJ2-1; 9 nucleotides align to TRBD2. The CDR3 is 14 amino acids. J gave up 3 bases and V 6 bases, and 6 bases lay outside the gene matches. CDR1 DFQATT and CDR2 SNEGSKA come from the germline V gene (reference sequence). The CDR3: CSAEIAGDYNEQFF. DNA of the CDR3: TGCAGTGCAGAAATAGCGGGAGACTACAATGAGCAGTTCTTC.

This chain links TRBV7-9 with TRBJ2-7; 7 bases match TRBD2. The junction had 9 bases not matched to a gene; V was cut back by 2 bases and J by 2 bases. Germline loops: CDR1 SEHNR, CDR2 FQNEAQ (reference sequence). CDR3 length: 16 residues. The CDR3 sequence: CASSLPAGGGPYEQYF. CDR3 in DNA: TGTGCCAGCAGCTTACCCGCCGGGGGAGGGCCCTACGAGCAGTACTTC.

This clonotype was counted once. The chain carries TRBV7-2 and TRBJ2-1; D is undetermined. Trimming pared 0 bases from V and 3 bases from J, leaving 15 bases between. Germline lookup yields CDR1 SGHTA and CDR2 FQGNSA. The CDR3 sequence is 17 residues long. CDR3 nucleotides: TGTGCCAGCAGCTTAGCGGGCCCCCCCCCGAACTACAATGAGCAGTTCTTC. Protein product: CASSLAGPPPNYNEQFF. The entire variable domain, with the rest obtained from reference TRBV7-2 and TRBJ2-1, is as follows: GAGVSQSPSNKVTEKGKDVELRCDPISGHTALYWYRQSLGQGLEFLIYFQGNSAPDKSGLPSDRFSAERTGGSVSTLTIQRTQQEDSAVYLCASSLAGPPPNYNEQFFGPGTRLTVL.

The genes are TRBV28 and TRBJ2-1; D is possibly TRBD2 (5 bases). Trimming took off 6 bases at V and 4 bases at J, with 13 bases between the two ends. This CDR3 comprises 14 residues. Germline-derived CDR1 and CDR2 are MDHEN and SYDVKM. The CDR3 is CASSLYGVYNEQFF. Written as DNA, the CDR3 is TGTGCCAGCAGCCTCTACGGGGTGTACAATGAGCAGTTCTTC.

V is TRBV7-9 and J is TRBJ1-5; no definite D call. Per germline, CDR1 SEHNR and CDR2 FQNEAQ (reference sequence). V lost 5 bases to trimming and J lost 4 bases, with 12 bases between them. This CDR3 contains 14 residues. The CDR3 nucleotides read TGTGCCAGCAGCCCATCGACGGGGAATCAGCCCCAGCATTTT. This translates into CASSPSTGNQPQHF.

The CDR3 loop is CASSYGQDNEQFF. The DNA for the CDR3 is TGCGCCAGCAGCTACGGACAGGACAATGAGCAGTTCTTC. The J gene is TRBJ2-1, the V gene TRBV5-1, with TRBD1 identical over 7 bases. The germline CDR1 and CDR2 sequences are SGHRS and YFSETQ. This CDR3 is built from 13 residues. With 3 bases clipped from V and 5 bases from J, the junction kept 2 bases outside the gene matches.

The rearrangement links TRBV6-1 to TRBJ2-7; D possibly corresponds to TRBD2 (6 bases). Trimming took off 7 bases at V and 2 bases at J, with 15 bases between the two ends. Germline lookup yields CDR1 MNHNS and CDR2 SASEGT. CDR3 length equals 14 residues. The CDR3 nucleotides read TGTGCCAGCACTGCCCTCGGGGGACCCTACGAGCAGTACGTC. This sequence encodes CASTALGGPYEQYV.

This chain uses TRBV12-3 or TRBV12-4 with TRBJ2-3, with TRBD2 matching 11 bases. The CDR3 consists of 17 residues. V dropped 3 bases and J dropped 0; count of bases not matched to a gene: 5. This chain's CDR3 is CASSFPGLAESTDTQYF. The CDR3 coding sequence is TGTGCCAGCAGTTTTCCGGGACTAGCGGAGAGCACAGATACGCAGTATTTT.

The chain recombines TRBV29-1 with TRBJ1-1; TRBD1 matches at 11 bases. V lost 7 bases to trimming and J lost 5 bases; unmatched junction nucleotides: 3. Germline V CDR1 and CDR2: SQVTM, ANQGSEA. This CDR3 comprises 12 residues. Here the CDR3 DNA reads TGCAGCGCTGGACAGGGGGCGACTGAAGCTTTCTTT. Its translation: CSAGQGATEAFF.

V is TRBV28 and J is TRBJ1-5; D perhaps matches TRBD1 (6 bases). V was trimmed by 0 bases and J by 6 bases, leaving 15 bases between them. There are 16 residues in the CDR3. Germline assignment: CDR1 MDHEN and CDR2 SYDVKM. The CDR3 loop reads CASSLWGAGDGQPQHF. CDR3 bases: TGTGCCAGCAGTTTATGGGGGGCGGGGGACGGTCAGCCCCAGCATTTT.

This rearrangement joins TRBV3-1 to TRBJ1-2; 10 bases are a match to TRBD1. Trimming cost V 8 bases and J 4 bases; bases outside gene matches: 1. Germline CDR1 LGHDT, CDR2 YNNKEL (reference sequence). The CDR3 loop spans 12 amino acids. CDR3 residues: CASGQGGYGYTF. The CDR3 DNA reads TGTGCCAGCGGACAGGGGGGCTATGGCTACACCTTC.

The rearrangement uses TRBV7-2 and TRBJ2-1; 9 nucleotides match TRBD1. J gave up 4 bases and V 5 bases, and 9 bases lay outside the gene matches. Germline CDR1 is SGHTA and CDR2 is FQGNSA. The CDR3 runs 16 residues. CDR3: CASSAGQGRPYNEQFF. CDR3 DNA: TGTGCCAGCAGCGCAGGACAGGGGCGACCTTACAATGAGCAGTTCTTC.

The V call is TRBV7-6, the J call TRBJ2-5; 9 bases match TRBD1. J gave up 5 bases and V 5 bases, and 12 bases lay outside the gene matches. The V gene's germline CDR1 is SGHVS and CDR2 FNYEAQ. This CDR3 has 16 residues. The CDR3 DNA is TGTGCCAGCAGCCCCCGGACAGGGGTCGTAGGGGAGACCCAGTACTTC. Its translation: CASSPRTGVVGETQYF.

The chain recombines TRBV6-6 with TRBJ2-2, with a possible D match to TRBD2 (6 bases). This CDR3 is built from 15 residues. The germline V gene encodes CDR1 MNHNY and CDR2 SVGAGI (reference sequence). V lost 6 bases and J 6 bases, leaving 17 bases between the germline ends. CDR3 nucleotide sequence: TGTGCCAGCAGCGACAGCATGCGCGGGGCCGGGGAGCTGTTTTTT. Translating gives CASSDSMRGAGELFF.

The rearrangement links TRBV9 to TRBJ2-3, with 13 positions matching TRBD2. The CDR3 is 19 residues long. The trim removed 0 bases at V and 0 bases at J, leaving 7 bases unmatched. In germline, CDR1 is SGDLS, CDR2 YYNGEE. The CDR3: CASSVGKLAGGISTDTQYF. The CDR3 nucleotides read TGTGCCAGCAGCGTAGGGAAACTAGCGGGAGGGATTAGCACAGATACGCAGTATTTT.

The chain couples TRBV4-1 to TRBJ2-3; tentatively, D is TRBD2 (6 bases). Germline loops: CDR1 MGHRA, CDR2 YSYEKL. Between the trimmed V and J ends, which lost 5 bases and 2 bases, there was a span of 17 bases. The CDR3 extends over 16 amino acids. The CDR3 DNA reads TGCGCCAGCAGCAATCGACTAGTTGGGGACACAGATACGCAGTATTTT. The encoded protein is CASSNRLVGDTDTQYF.

The chain uses TRBV6-1 and TRBJ2-3, with 11 positions matching TRBD1. CDR3 length: 16 amino acids. Trimming at V came to 7 bases and at J to 4 bases, leaving 10 bases not matched to a gene. Germline CDR1 is MNHNS and CDR2 is SASEGT. The CDR3 loop is CASTEGPGQGADTQYF. The DNA for the CDR3 is TGTGCCAGCACCGAAGGGCCGGGACAGGGGGCAGATACGCAGTATTTT.

This clonotype has just a few counts. This chain joins TRBV12-3 or TRBV12-4 and TRBJ2-1, with 10 bases identical to TRBD2. V trimming: 4 bases; J trimming: 8 bases; junction bases outside the gene matches: 8. The CDR3 extends over 15 amino acids. Written as DNA, the CDR3 is TGTGCCAGCAGTTCCGGGACTAGCGTATGGGATGAGCAGTTCTTC. Its protein product is CASSSGTSVWDEQFF.

The genes are TRBV19 and TRBJ2-1; tentatively, D is TRBD2 (5 bases). This CDR3 contains 14 residues. The germline V gene has CDR1 LNHDA and CDR2 SQIVND (reference sequence). Deletions cut 3 bases from V and 10 bases from J, with 16 bases between. The CDR3 sequence: CASSIGGDFWEQFF. The CDR3 DNA follows: TGTGCCAGTAGTATTGGAGGTGACTTTTGGGAGCAGTTCTTC. The full variable domain, in which reference TRBV19 and TRBJ2-1 provide the parts outside the CDR3, is DGGITQSPKYLFRKEGQNVTLSCEQNLNHDAMYWYRQDPGQGLRLIYYSQIVNDFQKGDIAEGYSVSREKKESFPLTVTSAQKNPTAFYLCASSIGGDFWEQFFGPGTRLTVL.